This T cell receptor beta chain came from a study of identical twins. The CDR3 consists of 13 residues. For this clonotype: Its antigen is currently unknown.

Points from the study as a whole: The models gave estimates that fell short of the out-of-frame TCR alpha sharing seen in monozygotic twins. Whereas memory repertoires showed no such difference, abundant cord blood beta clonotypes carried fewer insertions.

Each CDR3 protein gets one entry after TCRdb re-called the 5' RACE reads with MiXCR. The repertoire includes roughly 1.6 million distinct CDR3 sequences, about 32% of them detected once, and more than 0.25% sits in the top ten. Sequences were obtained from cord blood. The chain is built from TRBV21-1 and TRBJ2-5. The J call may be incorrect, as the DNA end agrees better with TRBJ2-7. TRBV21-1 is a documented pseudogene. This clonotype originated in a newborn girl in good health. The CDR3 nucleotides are TGTGCCAGCAGCCCGCATCAGCTCTACGAGCAGTACTTC. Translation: CASSPHQLYEQYF.